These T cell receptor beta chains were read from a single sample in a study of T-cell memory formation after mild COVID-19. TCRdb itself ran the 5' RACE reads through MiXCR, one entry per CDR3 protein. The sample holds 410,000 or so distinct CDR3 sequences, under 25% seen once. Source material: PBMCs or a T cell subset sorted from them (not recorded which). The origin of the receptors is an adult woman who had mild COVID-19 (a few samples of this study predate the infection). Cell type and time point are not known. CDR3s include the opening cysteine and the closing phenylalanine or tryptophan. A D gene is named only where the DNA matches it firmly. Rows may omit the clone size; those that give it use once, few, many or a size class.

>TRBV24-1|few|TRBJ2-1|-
TGTGCCACCAGTAGGGGTTCCTACAATGAGCAGTTCTTC
CATSRGSYNEQFF
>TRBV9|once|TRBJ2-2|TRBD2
TGTGCCAGCAGCGACGGAGGGAGCGGGAGGGTAACCGGGGAGCTGTTTTTT
CASSDGGSGRVTGELFF
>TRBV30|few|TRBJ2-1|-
TGTGCCTGGGGGGGGCTCGCAAGGGGTGAGCAGTTCTTC
CAWGGLARGEQFF
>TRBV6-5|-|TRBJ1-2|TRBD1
TGTGCCAGCAGTTACTTGGGACAGGGTGATGGCTACACCTTC
CASSYLGQGDGYTF
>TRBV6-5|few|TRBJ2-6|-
TGTGCCAGCAGTTACTCGGGCGGATCCTCCTCTGGGGCCAACGTCCTGACTTTC
CASSYSGGSSSGANVLTF
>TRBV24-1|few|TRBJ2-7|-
TGTGCCACCAGTGAGGCGCGGGGTAAGGGTTCCTACGAGCAGTACTTC
CATSEARGKGSYEQYF
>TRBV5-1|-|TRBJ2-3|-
TGCGCCAGCAGCTTGGCGGGGATCTTTTCAGATACGCAGTATTTT
CASSLAGIFSDTQYF
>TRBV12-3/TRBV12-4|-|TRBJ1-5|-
TGTGCCAGCAGGTGGGGCCTTCAGCCCCAGCATTTT
CASRWGLQPQHF
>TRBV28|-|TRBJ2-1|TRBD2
TGTGCCAGCACCCAAGCGGGGCCCCCCCATGAGCAGTTCTTC
CASTQAGPPHEQFF
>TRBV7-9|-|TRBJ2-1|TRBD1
TGTGCCAGCAGCATGGGACAGGGGTGGAGTGAGCAGTTCTTC
CASSMGQGWSEQFF
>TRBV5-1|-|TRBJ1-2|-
TGCGCCAGCAGCTTGGGAGCCACGACTACTAACTATGGCTACACCTTC
CASSLGATTTNYGYTF
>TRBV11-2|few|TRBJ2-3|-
TGTGCCAGCAGCCACCTCCTGAAGGGTAGCCCAGATACGCAGTATTTT
CASSHLLKGSPDTQYF
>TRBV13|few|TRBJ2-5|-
TGTGCCAGCAGTCAGCGGCCTAAAGAGACCCAGTACTTC
CASSQRPKETQYF
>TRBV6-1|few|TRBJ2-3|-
TGTGCCAGCAGTGAAGTAGGCAGAAGCACAGATACGCAGTATTTT
CASSEVGRSTDTQYF
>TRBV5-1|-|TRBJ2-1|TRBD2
TGCGCCAGCAGCTTGAGACCGAGCGGGGGTTTCCAAAGCTCCTACAATGAGCAGTTCTTC
CASSLRPSGGFQSSYNEQFF
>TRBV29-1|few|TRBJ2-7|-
TGCAGCGTTGGGGGAAGGAGGGACACCCCATACGAGCAGTACTTC
CSVGGRRDTPYEQYF
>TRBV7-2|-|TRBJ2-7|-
TGTGCCAGCAGCCCATACCCGGGGCAGACGTACGAGCAGTACTTC
CASSPYPGQTYEQYF